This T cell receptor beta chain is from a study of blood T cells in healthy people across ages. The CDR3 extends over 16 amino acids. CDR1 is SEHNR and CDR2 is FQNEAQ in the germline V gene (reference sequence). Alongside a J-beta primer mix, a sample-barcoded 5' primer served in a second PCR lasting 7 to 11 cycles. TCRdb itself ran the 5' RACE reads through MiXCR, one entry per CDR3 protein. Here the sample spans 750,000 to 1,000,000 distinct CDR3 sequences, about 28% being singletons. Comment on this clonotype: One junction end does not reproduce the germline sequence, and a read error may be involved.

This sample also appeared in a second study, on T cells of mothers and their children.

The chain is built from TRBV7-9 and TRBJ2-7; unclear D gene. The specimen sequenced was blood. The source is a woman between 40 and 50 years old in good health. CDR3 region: CASSVVGKGSSCEQYF. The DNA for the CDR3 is TGTGCCAGCAGCGTCGTGGGGAAAGGAAGCTCCTGCGAGCAGTACTTC.